A selection of T cell receptor beta chains follows, all from one sample in a study of blood T cell repertoires in COVID-19. Measured with immunoSEQ multiplex PCR; TCRdb has only the in-frame clones, and not every one. The data contain about 290,000 clones, roughly 91% of them singletons. Sequencing was done on a sample of peripheral blood. These receptor sequences come from a man aged 40-50 years with acute or convalescent COVID-19. Both conserved end residues are part of each CDR3.

V	J	length	CDR3
TRBV10-2	TRBJ1-1	15	CASRRDRAVNTEAFF
TRBV5-4	TRBJ2-3	12	CASTGRGGTQYF
TRBV9	TRBJ1-2	17	CASSLSPRDRGPYGYTF
TRBV7-8	TRBJ2-1	17	CASSLAAGLGIWGEQFF
TRBV7-8	TRBJ2-7	13	CASSLNRPYEQYF
TRBV7-9	TRBJ2-5	14	CASSPGIPGETQYF
TRBV4-1	TRBJ2-7	13	CASSQVEGDEQYF
TRBV5-1	TRBJ2-1	14	CASSLGDRYNEQFF
TRBV15	TRBJ2-1	13	CATSQFFYNEQFF
TRBV11-2	TRBJ1-1	14	CASSRNVGGTEAFF
TRBV19	TRBJ1-5	17	CASSISGAGVRNQPQHF
TRBV27	TRBJ1-2	11	CATGDRYGYTF
TRBV2	TRBJ1-1	19	CASRGPYDRGRDANTEAFF
TRBV2	TRBJ1-1	13	CASSEGRNSEAFF
TRBV3-1/TRBV3-2	TRBJ2-1	11	CASGLAGSQFF
TRBV5-4	TRBJ2-1	15	CASSPGGASYNEQFF
TRBV27	TRBJ1-6	15	CASSPGTGGNSPLHF
TRBV24-1	TRBJ2-1	13	CATRGAGYNEQFF
TRBV6-5	TRBJ1-2	11	CAVQGNYGYTF
TRBV2	TRBJ1-4	12	CASTQAREKLFF
TRBV5-5	TRBJ2-7	15	CASSSRTVASYEQYF
TRBV6-2/TRBV6-3	TRBJ2-7	18	CASSYFPPRDSGPYEQYF
TRBV28	TRBJ2-5	14	CASRSGTVQETQYF